These 24 T cell receptor beta chains originate from one sample sequenced in a study of blood T cell repertoires in COVID-19. This table comes from immunoSEQ multiplex PCR, and its TCRdb copy is limited to in-frame clones, with some not included. The sample has about 340,000 clones; around four fifths are singletons. The specimen sequenced was peripheral blood. The receptors here all came from a man aged 25 to 40 with active or convalescent COVID-19.

The chain links TRBV5-5 to TRBJ1-2, with a tentative D call TRBD1 (6 bases). The V and J ends lost 4 bases and 6 bases respectively, with 13 bases between them. There are 13 residues in the CDR3. Germline CDR1 and CDR2: SGHKS and YYEKEE (reference sequence). The CDR3 region has the DNA TGTGCCAGCAGCCAAAGACAGGAGCATGGCTACACCTTC. The encoded protein is CASSQRQEHGYTF.

Note on this clone: Other nucleotide sequences in the sample specify the same CDR3. The chain recombines TRBV9 with TRBJ2-7; 7 bases fit TRBD2. CDR1 is SGDLS, CDR2 YYNGEE, per germline. The CDR3 totals 15 residues. V gave up 0 bases and J gave up 4 bases; unmatched junction bases: 7. Written as DNA, the CDR3 is TGTGCCAGCAGCGTAGGGACTGGCGGGGGATACGAGCAGTACTTC. This codes for CASSVGTGGGYEQYF.

The chain uses TRBV4-1 and TRBJ2-7, with D tentatively TRBD1 (6 bases). Trimming took 4 bases from V and 0 from J, leaving 19 bases between them. CDR1 and CDR2 from the germline V gene are MGHRA and YSYEKL. The CDR3 totals 17 residues. The CDR3 loop is CASSPRTVEMGSYEQYF. The CDR3 DNA reads as TGCGCCAGCAGCCCTCGGACAGTAGAGATGGGCTCCTACGAGCAGTACTTC.

CDR3: CASTQTGEQYF. The CDR3 nucleotides read TGTGCCAGCACCCAGACGGGGGAGCAGTACTTC. The chain is built from TRBV11-2 and TRBJ2-7; the D gene is possibly TRBD2 (5 bases). Germline V gives CDR1 SGHAT, CDR2 FQNNGV. CDR3 length: 11 residues. V lost 7 bases to trimming and J lost 7 bases, with 11 bases between them.

The chain joins TRBV7-3 to TRBJ1-2, with D tentatively TRBD1 (5 bases). Germline lookup yields CDR1 SGHTA and CDR2 FQGTGA. Trimming cost V 5 bases and J 7 bases, with 14 bases left between them. The CDR3 has 13 amino acids. The CDR3 DNA follows: TGTGCCAGCAGCCCCGGAGGGGCGGGTGGCTACACCTTC. It codes for CASSPGGAGGYTF.

This clone showed up just once. The V and J genes are TRBV5-4 and TRBJ1-6, with D unclear. Per germline, CDR1 SGHNT and CDR2 YYREEE (reference sequence). The V end was cut by 0 bases, the J end by 7 bases, with 11 bases between. This CDR3 region has 15 residues. The CDR3 nucleotides are TGTGCCAGCAGCTTGGGTTCGGGTGGAAATTCACCCCTCCACTTT. Its protein product is CASSLGSGGNSPLHF.

The chain links TRBV11-3 to TRBJ1-4, with D uncertain. Looked up from germline, CDR1 is SGHNT and CDR2 is YENEEA. The CDR3 length is 13 residues. The V end lost 3 bases, the J end lost 4 bases, and 6 bases lay between the germline ends. The CDR3 sequence: CASSLEGNEKLFF. DNA of the CDR3: TGTGCCAGCAGCTTGGAGGGTAATGAAAAACTGTTTTTT.

J is TRBJ2-7 and V is TRBV30; maybe TRBD2 (7 bases). There are 13 residues in the CDR3. V gave up 6 bases and J gave up 0 bases, with 12 bases separating them. Germline CDR1 and CDR2: GTSNPN and SVGIG (reference sequence). CDR3 sequence reads: CACGRDNSYEQYF. The CDR3 nucleotides read TGTGCCTGTGGGAGGGACAACTCCTACGAGCAGTACTTC.

This chain connects TRBV6-5 to TRBJ1-5; D is unresolved. Germline V CDR1 and CDR2: MNHEY, SVGAGI. Deletions cut 0 bases from V and 3 bases from J, with 9 bases between. The CDR3 is made up of 15 amino acids. The CDR3 nucleotides read TGTGCCAGCAGTTACTCGAGTGCGGACAATCAGCCCCAGCATTTT. This encodes CASSYSSADNQPQHF.

The rearrangement uses TRBV7-3 and TRBJ2-3; D may be TRBD2 (6 bases). The CDR3 runs to 14 residues. Trimming took off 3 bases at V and 1 base at J, with 8 bases between the two ends. Germline V gives CDR1 SGHTA, CDR2 FQGTGA. CDR3 amino acids: CASSFGGGTDTQYF. CDR3 DNA sequence: TGTGCCAGCAGCTTTGGAGGGGGCACAGATACGCAGTATTTT.

CDR3 residues: CASSQTSGGFSGANVLTF. The CDR3 DNA reads as TGCGCCAGCAGCCAAACTAGCGGGGGTTTCTCTGGGGCCAACGTCCTGACTTTC. The V gene is TRBV4-1, the J gene TRBJ2-6; 11 nucleotides agree with TRBD2. V shed 2 bases and J 0 bases; nucleotides not matched to a gene: 3. The germline gives CDR1 MGHRA, CDR2 YSYEKL. This CDR3 has 18 residues.

V and J are TRBV30 and TRBJ2-7; the D gene is possibly TRBD1 (5 bases). The ends were cut back, 4 bases at V and 1 base at J, with 11 bases in the middle. The CDR3 covers 13 residues. Germline CDR1 and CDR2: GTSNPN and SVGIG (reference sequence). The CDR3 DNA sequence: TGTGCCTGGACTCAAGACAGTTCCTACGAGCAGTACTTC. Protein: CAWTQDSSYEQYF.

The chain recombines TRBV7-3 with TRBJ2-3; tentatively, D is TRBD1 (6 bases). This CDR3 has 15 residues. The germline CDR1 and CDR2 sequences are SGHTA and FQGTGA. Between the trimmed V and J ends, which lost 6 bases and 6 bases, there was a span of 19 bases. The CDR3 here is CASSPTGSSWDTQYF. The CDR3 DNA sequence: TGTGCCAGCAGTCCTACAGGGTCCTCTTGGGATACGCAGTATTTT.

The J gene is TRBJ1-1, the V gene TRBV5-5, with 8 bases lining up with TRBD1. The CDR3 sequence is 14 residues long. CDR1 and CDR2 from the germline V gene are SGHKS and YYEKEE (reference sequence). V lost 1 base and J lost 5; bases outside the gene matches: 4. The DNA of the CDR3 is TGTGCCAGCAGCTTGACAGGGGGGTCGACTGAAGCTTTCTTT. Translation: CASSLTGGSTEAFF.

V and J are TRBV5-1 and TRBJ2-1, with 7 bases identical to TRBD2. CDR3 length: 18 residues. The germline CDR1 and CDR2 sequences are SGHRS and YFSETQ. Unmatched junction bases numbered 20, after V lost 4 bases and J lost 7 bases. The CDR3 region is CASSVTPGSSGSGNEQFF. CDR3 bases: TGCGCCAGCAGCGTAACCCCTGGGAGTAGCGGGTCGGGTAATGAGCAGTTCTTC.

The chain uses TRBV11-3 and TRBJ2-5; 7 bases are shared with TRBD1. With V trimmed by 5 bases and J by 5 bases, 8 bases remained unmatched. This CDR3 is built from 14 residues. CDR1 SGHNT and CDR2 YENEEA come from the germline V gene. CDR3 protein: CASSIQQGWETQYF. The CDR3 bases are TGTGCCAGCAGCATCCAACAGGGGTGGGAGACCCAGTACTTC.

The J gene is TRBJ1-1, the V gene TRBV28, with TRBD1 identical over 8 bases. Germline CDR1 is MDHEN and CDR2 is SYDVKM. V was clipped by 7 bases and J by 0 bases; unmatched bases: 13. This CDR3 has 17 residues. CDR3 residues: CASNDARGRGMNTEAFF. The CDR3 DNA sequence: TGTGCCAGCAATGATGCCAGGGGGCGAGGGATGAACACTGAAGCTTTCTTT.

The chain joins TRBV13 to TRBJ1-2, with 10 bases fitting TRBD1. V lost 5 bases and J lost 6; bases outside the gene matches: 9. Germline assignment: CDR1 PRHDT and CDR2 FYEKMQ (reference sequence). The CDR3 runs 15 residues. The CDR3: CASSTRQGALNGYTF. The DNA for the CDR3 is TGTGCCAGCAGCACCCGACAGGGGGCGCTTAATGGCTACACCTTC.

The V and J genes are TRBV19 and TRBJ1-1, with TRBD1 matching over 8 bases. This CDR3 has 15 residues. Per germline, CDR1 LNHDA and CDR2 SQIVND (reference sequence). The trim removed 5 bases at V and 0 bases at J, leaving 5 bases unmatched. CDR3 bases: TGTGCCAGTAGTCCTCAGACAGGGGTGAACACTGAAGCTTTCTTT. Protein product: CASSPQTGVNTEAFF.

This clone was seen only a few times. The rearrangement links TRBV2 to TRBJ1-2, with D hard to call. Looked up from germline, CDR1 is SNHLY and CDR2 is FYNNEI. The CDR3 has 13 amino acids. Trimming removed 7 bases from V and 0 bases from J, with 9 bases in between. The chain's CDR3 is CASTHSPNYGYTF. CDR3 nucleotides: TGTGCCAGCACCCACAGCCCTAACTATGGCTACACCTTC.

This clone was counted ten times or more. CDR3 sequence reads: CSVLKGAEQFF. The CDR3 region has the DNA TGCAGCGTTCTGAAGGGAGCTGAGCAGTTCTTC. The V gene is TRBV29-1, the J gene TRBJ2-1, with D possibly matching TRBD2 (5 bases). V gave up 5 bases and J gave up 9 bases, with 11 bases separating them. CDR3 length equals 11 residues. Germline CDR1 is SQVTM and CDR2 is ANQGSEA.

V usage is TRBV9 and J usage is TRBJ1-5, with D perhaps TRBD1 (5 bases). Germline CDR1 and CDR2: SGDLS and YYNGEE. V was shortened by 4 bases and J by 4 bases, with 9 bases between the two germline ends. CDR3 length: 13 residues. In DNA form, the CDR3 reads TGTGCCAGCAGCATTGCAGGGAATCAGCCCCAGCATTTT. It is translated as CASSIAGNQPQHF.

This rearrangement joins TRBV6-5 to TRBJ2-5; D perhaps matches TRBD1 (10 bases). Germline V lookup: CDR1 MNHEY, CDR2 SVGAGI. This CDR3 is built from 15 residues. Trimming removed 11 bases at V and 4 bases at J, with 23 bases between. CDR3 DNA: TGTGCCGGCGGGAGGGAGACAGGGGGCTCAGAGACCCAGTACTTC. Amino acid sequence: CAGGRETGGSETQYF.

Only a few counts were recorded for this clone. The rearrangement joins TRBV9 to TRBJ2-7; perhaps TRBD1 as D (5 bases). The CDR3 covers 14 residues. V shed 0 bases and J shed 5 bases, with 12 bases lying between them. Germline V lookup: CDR1 SGDLS, CDR2 YYNGEE. The CDR3 DNA sequence: TGTGCCAGCAGCGTAGGGGCAGGGTTAGACGAGCAGTACTTC. It codes for CASSVGAGLDEQYF.